The rows below give T cell receptor beta chains drawn from one sample of a study of blood T cell repertoires in COVID-19. Sequencing used immunoSEQ multiplex PCR; TCRdb keeps in-frame clones, though not all of them. The sample holds about 230,000 clones; around 80% are singletons and the top ten take around 30%. The sequencing input was peripheral blood. The receptors derive from a middle-aged man with acute or convalescent COVID-19. CDR3s include the opening cysteine and the closing phenylalanine or tryptophan. A D gene is named only where the DNA matches it firmly. A clone size is listed for some rows: how often the clone was seen (once, few, many), or a class if it is expanded.

J | D | V | size | CDR3 | DNA
TRBJ2-1 | TRBD2 | TRBV5-4 | . | CASSLTTGRGGNEQFF | TGTGCCAGCAGCCTAACTACAGGGCGCGGGGGGAATGAGCAGTTCTTC
TRBJ1-5 | . | TRBV4-2 | . | CASSHDRTNQPQHF | TGTGCCAGCAGCCACGACAGAACCAATCAGCCCCAGCATTTT
TRBJ2-7 | . | TRBV19 | few | CASSPRDITSYEQYF | TGTGCCAGTAGTCCCCGGGACATCACCTCCTACGAGCAGTACTTC
TRBJ1-5 | TRBD1 | TRBV30 | . | CAWAGQENQPQHF | TGTGCCTGGGCCGGACAGGAGAATCAGCCCCAGCATTTT
TRBJ1-2 | TRBD1 | TRBV4-1 | . | CASSPLTGTGSYGYTF | TGCGCCAGCAGCCCATTAACCGGGACAGGGAGCTATGGCTACACCTTC
TRBJ1-2 | TRBD1 | TRBV5-1 | . | CASSLDGQGDNYGYTF | TGCGCCAGCAGCTTGGATGGTCAGGGGGATAACTATGGCTACACCTTC
TRBJ2-1 | TRBD2 | TRBV27 | . | CASRLSGSSYNEQFF | TGTGCCAGCAGACTTAGCGGGAGTTCCTACAATGAGCAGTTCTTC
TRBJ1-1 | . | TRBV5-6 | . | CASSTIDSLNTEAFF | TGTGCCAGCAGTACTATAGACAGTTTGAACACTGAAGCTTTCTTT
TRBJ2-2 | TRBD2 | TRBV6-5 | . | CASSSRLAGATGELFF | TGTGCCAGCAGTTCCCGACTAGCGGGAGCCACCGGGGAGCTGTTTTTT
TRBJ2-3 | TRBD2 | TRBV19 | . | CASSISGGGVAGSTDTQYF | TGTGCCAGTAGTATTTCAGGCGGGGGAGTAGCGGGAAGCACAGATACGCAGTATTTT
TRBJ2-3 | TRBD2 | TRBV9 | . | CASSMGGTEGDTQYF | TGTGCCAGCAGTATGGGAGGGACCGAGGGAGATACGCAGTATTTT
TRBJ2-6 | . | TRBV6-1 | . | CASKEAKINSGANVLTF | TGTGCCAGCAAGGAAGCAAAAATAAACTCTGGGGCCAACGTCCTGACTTTC
TRBJ2-5 | . | TRBV5-1 | . | CASSLGAGQLLRETQYF | TGCGCCAGCAGCTTGGGGGCGGGACAGTTACTGCGGGAGACCCAGTACTTC
TRBJ1-5 | . | TRBV9 | . | CASSQGQADQPQHF | TGTGCCAGCAGCCAGGGTCAGGCGGATCAGCCCCAGCATTTT
TRBJ2-1 | . | TRBV7-9 | . | CASSLVGPDAQFF | TGTGCCAGCAGCTTAGTGGGCCCAGACGCGCAGTTCTTC
TRBJ2-7 | . | TRBV4-3 | . | CASSQESRLSYEQYF | TGCGCCAGCAGCCAAGAATCGAGGCTATCCTACGAGCAGTACTTC
TRBJ2-7 | TRBD1 | TRBV4-3 | . | CASSRDRGYEQYF | TGCGCCAGCAGCCGGGACAGGGGCTACGAGCAGTACTTC
TRBJ1-2 | . | TRBV30 | . | CAWSVQANYGYTF | TGTGCCTGGAGTGTACAAGCTAACTATGGCTACACCTTC
TRBJ2-2 | TRBD2 | TRBV3-1/TRBV3-2 | . | CASSQEFGGSNTGELFF | TGTGCCAGCAGCCAAGAGTTTGGCGGGAGCAACACCGGGGAGCTGTTTTTT
TRBJ1-3 | . | TRBV30 | . | CAWDPRGGSGNTIYF | TGTGCCTGGGACCCGAGGGGGGGGTCCGGAAACACCATATATTTT
TRBJ2-5 | TRBD2 | TRBV5-1 | . | CASSFSGRVGETQYF | TGCGCCAGCAGCTTTAGCGGGAGAGTGGGGGAGACCCAGTACTTC
TRBJ1-1 | . | TRBV30 | . | CAWRREGEGTEAFF | TGTGCCTGGAGACGGGAGGGGGAAGGCACTGAAGCTTTCTTT